The T cell receptor (beta chain) described here comes from a study of cytomegalovirus exposure and HLA in healthy donors. The PCR was carried out with 60 Vbeta primers and 13 Jbeta primers. Method: immunoSEQ multiplex PCR; TCRdb's copy keeps in-frame clones and lacks some. The sample holds around 100,000 clones; around four fifths are singletons and the top ten take roughly 2.6%. Germline assignment: CDR1 SGHKS and CDR2 YYEKEE (reference sequence). V was clipped by 4 bases and J by 14 bases; unmatched bases: 10. The CDR3 is 13 residues long. Remarks on this clone: Its antigen is as yet unknown.

Study-wide results and caveats: Several of the most significant clusters appeared linked to common viral pathogens, based on a later analysis.

This chain uses TRBV5-5 with TRBJ2-4, with 9 nucleotides matching TRBD1. The sequenced sample consisted of PBMCs. The clonotype originates from a man aged 35-49 years in good health and CMV-seronegative. CDR3 residues: CASSPAGQGNKYF. The DNA of the CDR3 is TGTGCCAGCAGCCCGGCGGGACAGGGTAACAAGTACTTC.